The 31 T cell receptor beta chains listed next were all sequenced from one sample in a study of identical twins. Each CDR3 protein is one row after TCRdb ran MiXCR on the 5' RACE reads. Of under 800,000 distinct CDR3 sequences listed, approximately 22% were seen once; the top ten hold 4.3%. These data were likewise used in another study, on T cells expressing NK-cell markers.

The sequenced sample was PBMCs. All receptors come from a woman younger than 35 in good health.

The sample holds many counts of this clonotype. The V call is TRBV6-1, the J call TRBJ2-7; D unclear. Trimming removed 3 bases from V and 2 bases from J, with 5 bases in between. CDR1 and CDR2 (germline): MNHNS, SASEGT. This CDR3 has 12 residues. CDR3 in amino acids: CASSDRPYEQYF. The CDR3 DNA sequence: TGTGCCAGCAGTGACCGTCCCTACGAGCAGTACTTC.

Ten or more counts support this clonotype. V and J are TRBV12-3 or TRBV12-4 and TRBJ1-1, with TRBD1 matching over 7 bases. Unmatched junction bases numbered 5, after V lost 6 bases and J lost 4 bases. CDR3 length: 13 residues. The CDR3 is CASSQTGVTEAFF. CDR3 DNA: TGTGCCAGCAGCCAAACAGGGGTCACTGAAGCTTTCTTT.

This clonotype was seen a handful of times. J is TRBJ2-7 and V is TRBV20-1; D might be TRBD1 or TRBD2, each matching 5 bases. Trimming removed 3 bases from V and 6 bases from J, with 12 bases in between. Germline lookup yields CDR1 DFQATT and CDR2 SNEGSKA (reference sequence). This CDR3 has 12 amino acids. The CDR3 here is CSASGQGREQYF. The DNA for the CDR3 is TGCAGTGCTAGTGGGCAGGGACGCGAGCAGTACTTC.

The rearrangement uses TRBV7-6 and TRBJ2-3; TRBD1 is a possible D gene (6 bases). Trimming pared 7 bases from V and 6 bases from J, leaving 23 bases between. The CDR3 contains 16 residues. CDR1 is SGHVS and CDR2 is FNYEAQ in the germline V gene. The CDR3 sequence is CASTLSTGTRGDTQYF. CDR3 coding DNA: TGTGCCAGCACCCTCAGCACCGGGACAAGAGGGGATACGCAGTATTTT.

This clonotype was counted a few times. The chain joins TRBV20-1 to TRBJ2-1, with TRBD2 matching over 7 bases. J was trimmed by 7 bases and V by 5 bases; bases with no gene match: 14. Per germline, CDR1 DFQATT and CDR2 SNEGSKA (reference sequence). This CDR3 spans 15 amino acids. CDR3 amino acids: CSASDGGSVGNEQFF. The CDR3 bases are TGCAGTGCTTCGGATGGCGGGAGCGTTGGTAATGAGCAGTTCTTC.

The chain recombines TRBV20-1 with TRBJ2-1, with a possible D match to TRBD2 (6 bases). The CDR3 is made up of 12 amino acids. From germline, CDR1 is DFQATT and CDR2 SNEGSKA (reference sequence). V shed 1 base and J shed 10 bases, with 11 bases lying between them. The CDR3 DNA is TGCAGTGCTAGAGTGGGGACTCTCGAGCAGTTCTTC. Protein product: CSARVGTLEQFF.

The table lists this clonotype with a few counts. The chain recombines TRBV7-8 with TRBJ2-7, with TRBD1 as a possible D gene (5 bases). The CDR3 extends over 14 amino acids. CDR1 is SGHVS and CDR2 is FQNEAQ in the germline V gene. Trimming shortened V by 4 bases and J by 2 bases, and 12 bases separated the two germline ends. The CDR3 sequence is CASSSPTDTYEQYF. The CDR3 bases are TGTGCCAGCAGCTCGCCGACGGACACCTACGAGCAGTACTTC.

V and J are TRBV20-1 and TRBJ1-2, with D possibly being TRBD1 (5 bases). Trimming pared 3 bases from V and 2 bases from J, leaving 10 bases between. The CDR3 extends over 13 amino acids. CDR1 is DFQATT, CDR2 SNEGSKA, per germline (reference sequence). CDR3 DNA: TGCAGTGCTAGGTACGGGACCAACTATGGCTACACCTTC. Amino acids: CSARYGTNYGYTF.

The table lists this clonotype with a few counts. The chain links TRBV4-3 to TRBJ2-5, with 9 bases matching TRBD2. The CDR3 loop spans 17 amino acids. CDR1 and CDR2 (germline): LGHNA, YSLEER. With V trimmed by 0 bases and J by 5 bases, 10 bases remained unmatched. The CDR3 DNA sequence: TGCGCCAGCAGCCAAGATCCCGTGCCTAGCGGGACTGAGACCCAGTACTTC. It encodes CASSQDPVPSGTETQYF.

The rearrangement joins TRBV10-2 to TRBJ2-5, with 12 bases fitting TRBD2. V was clipped by 0 bases and J by 4 bases; unmatched bases: 0. Germline V lookup: CDR1 WSHSY, CDR2 SAAADI. The CDR3 length is 15 residues. CDR3 coding DNA: TGCGCCAGCAGTGAGTCGACTAGCGGGAGAGAGACCCAGTACTTC. Translation gives CASSESTSGRETQYF.

This clonotype was seen repeatedly, ten times or more. This sequence joins TRBV6-5 and TRBJ2-7; maybe TRBD2 (5 bases). CDR3 length: 11 amino acids. The germline gives CDR1 MNHEY, CDR2 SVGAGI. Trimming stripped 11 bases from V and 0 bases from J, with 8 bases between. The CDR3 sequence: CAAGSSYEQYF. The CDR3, as DNA: TGTGCCGCTGGGAGCTCCTACGAGCAGTACTTC.

The rearrangement uses TRBV5-1 and TRBJ2-4, with D perhaps matching TRBD1 or TRBD2 (6 bases each). Trimming removed 3 bases from V and 8 bases from J, with 15 bases in between. The CDR3 has 14 residues. Germline V gene lookup returns CDR1 SGHRS and CDR2 YFSETQ. CDR3 residues: CASSSPEGGDIQYF. The CDR3, as DNA: TGCGCCAGCAGCTCCCCTGAGGGGGGCGACATTCAGTACTTC.

Many counts were recorded for this clonotype. V is TRBV12-3 or TRBV12-4 and J is TRBJ1-2; D is possibly TRBD1 (5 bases). V lost 4 bases and J 4 bases, leaving 10 bases between the germline ends. The CDR3 totals 13 residues. The CDR3 loop reads CASSYRTGYGYTF. The CDR3 DNA sequence: TGTGCCAGCAGTTACAGGACTGGCTATGGCTACACCTTC.

This clonotype was counted a few times. The chain joins TRBV20-1 to TRBJ2-1; D not resolved. The CDR3 loop spans 18 amino acids. Germline V gene sequence: CDR1 DFQATT, CDR2 SNEGSKA (reference sequence). The ends were cut back, 2 bases at V and 4 bases at J, with 24 bases in the middle. The CDR3 protein is CSARNLILIGRGYNEQFF. The DNA for the CDR3 is TGCAGTGCTAGAAATCTCATCCTTATAGGACGAGGATACAATGAGCAGTTCTTC.

The V gene is TRBV9, the J gene TRBJ2-1; tentatively, D is TRBD2 (6 bases). The CDR3 contains 16 residues. The V and J ends lost 0 bases and 0 bases respectively, with 10 bases between them. Germline V gene lookup returns CDR1 SGDLS and CDR2 YYNGEE. CDR3 sequence reads: CASSVAAGSSYNEQFF. The CDR3 nucleotides are TGTGCCAGCAGCGTAGCGGCGGGGAGCTCCTACAATGAGCAGTTCTTC.

This chain links TRBV7-6 with TRBJ2-5; TRBD1 or TRBD2 may be the D gene (6 bases each). The germline CDR1 and CDR2 sequences are SGHVS and FNYEAQ. The V gene lost 5 bases and the J gene lost 5 bases, with 15 bases spanning the gap. The CDR3 covers 14 residues. Here the CDR3 reads CASSPWGALETQYF. CDR3 sequence (DNA): TGTGCCAGCAGCCCCTGGGGGGCCTTGGAGACCCAGTACTTC.

The table lists this clonotype with many counts. The chain combines TRBV20-1 with TRBJ2-7; the D gene is possibly TRBD1 (6 bases). The germline CDR1 and CDR2 sequences are DFQATT and SNEGSKA (reference sequence). Trimming took 6 bases from V and 0 from J, leaving 15 bases between them. The length of the CDR3 is 14 residues. This chain's CDR3 is CSAPGQTNSYEQYF. The CDR3 DNA sequence: TGCAGTGCCCCCGGACAGACGAACTCCTACGAGCAGTACTTC.

This clonotype has a handful of counts. The gene calls are TRBV9 and TRBJ2-2; D is possibly TRBD2 (5 bases). Germline lookup yields CDR1 SGDLS and CDR2 YYNGEE. Deletions cut 0 bases from V and 7 bases from J, with 13 bases between. The CDR3 is made up of 15 amino acids. CDR3 sequence reads: CASSVDPSTNGELFF. DNA of the CDR3: TGTGCCAGCAGCGTAGATCCTAGCACTAACGGGGAGCTGTTTTTT.

The chain is built from TRBV6-2 or TRBV6-3 and TRBJ2-3; the match to TRBD2 covers 9 bases. CDR3 length: 21 amino acids. Looked up from germline, CDR1 is MNHEY and CDR2 is SVGEGT. V lost 10 bases and J lost 2; bases outside the gene matches: 28. As DNA, the CDR3 is TGTGCCACCCGACCGGCCACTTTGGGCGGGGGGGATGTCTATTTCACAGATACGCAGTATTTT. The encoded protein is CATRPATLGGGDVYFTDTQYF.

V and J are TRBV5-1 and TRBJ2-3; 7 bases align to TRBD1. Trimming at V came to 6 bases and at J to 0 bases, leaving 4 bases not matched to a gene. The CDR3 extends over 14 amino acids. Germline-derived CDR1 and CDR2 are SGHRS and YFSETQ. The CDR3 is CASNGQASTDTQYF. Here the CDR3 DNA reads TGCGCCAGCAACGGACAGGCTAGCACAGATACGCAGTATTTT. Full variable domain (rest looked up from reference TRBV5-1 and TRBJ2-3): KAGVTQTPRYLIKTRGQQVTLSCSPISGHRSVSWYQQTPGQGLQFLFEYFSETQRNKGNFPGRFSGRQFSNSRSEMNVSTLELGDSALYLCASNGQASTDTQYFGPGTRLTVL.

This clonotype appeared many times. V is TRBV29-1 and J is TRBJ2-5; D remains unclear. Germline-derived CDR1 and CDR2 are SQVTM and ANQGSEA. V lost 6 bases, J lost 5 bases, and 13 bases lay in between. The CDR3 loop spans 12 amino acids. The CDR3 nucleotides are TGCAGCGTGGACGATTGGCGGGAGACCCAGTACTTC. Translation gives CSVDDWRETQYF.

The chain combines TRBV29-1 with TRBJ1-1; TRBD1 matches at 7 bases. The CDR3 is 13 residues long. The V segment lost 5 bases and the J segment 1 base; nucleotides outside the gene matches: 4. The V gene's germline CDR1 is SQVTM and CDR2 ANQGSEA. The DNA for the CDR3 is TGCAGCGTTACGACAGGGCAGAACACTGAAGCTTTCTTT. It translates to CSVTTGQNTEAFF.

This clonotype was seen only a few times. This chain links TRBV5-1 with TRBJ2-5; 13 bases agree with TRBD2. The CDR3 has 17 residues. V gave up 0 bases and J gave up 5 bases; unmatched junction bases: 7. Germline CDR1 reads SGHRS; CDR2 reads YFSETQ. CDR3 nucleotide sequence: TGCGCCAGCAGCTTGGGACTAGCGGGAGGCTCCTTTGAGACCCAGTACTTC. Amino acid sequence: CASSLGLAGGSFETQYF. Full variable domain (remainder filled in from reference TRBV5-1 and TRBJ2-5): KAGVTQTPRYLIKTRGQQVTLSCSPISGHRSVSWYQQTPGQGLQFLFEYFSETQRNKGNFPGRFSGRQFSNSRSEMNVSTLELGDSALYLCASSLGLAGGSFETQYFGPGTRLLVL.

The rearrangement uses TRBV18 and TRBJ2-7, with 10 nucleotides matching TRBD1. CDR1 and CDR2 from the germline V gene are KGHSH and LQKENI. The trim removed 6 bases at V and 5 bases at J, leaving 19 bases unmatched. This CDR3 is 18 amino acids long. In nucleotides, the CDR3 is TGTGCCAGCTCCTATAAAGTCTTATCGGGACAGGGGAACCACGAGCAGTACTTC. It specifies CASSYKVLSGQGNHEQYF.

The rearrangement links TRBV20-1 to TRBJ2-7, with a possible D match to TRBD1 (6 bases). The CDR3 is 15 amino acids. The ends were cut back, 1 base at V and 5 bases at J, with 18 bases in the middle. Germline CDR1 DFQATT, CDR2 SNEGSKA (reference sequence). The DNA of the CDR3 is TGCAGTGCTAGAGGTCCAGGGGCCCCTTCGGACGAGCAGTACTTC. This translates into CSARGPGAPSDEQYF.

This clonotype was observed a few times. This chain uses TRBV27 with TRBJ2-1; 8 nucleotides line up with TRBD2. This CDR3 region has 14 residues. After removal of 2 bases from V and 9 bases from J, the junction contained 6 bases not matched to a gene. The germline gives CDR1 MNHEY, CDR2 SMNVEV (reference sequence). The CDR3 bases are TGTGCCAGCAGTTTAAAGCGGGAGACGGCTGAGCAGTTCTTC. This translates into CASSLKRETAEQFF.

This chain joins TRBV5-5 and TRBJ2-5; D is unclear. The CDR3 extends over 14 amino acids. The germline V and J ends were trimmed by 2 bases and 1 base, with 9 bases remaining between them. Germline assignment: CDR1 SGHKS and CDR2 YYEKEE (reference sequence). The CDR3 loop reads CASSLLRSQETQYF. The CDR3 bases are TGTGCCAGCAGCTTATTGAGATCCCAAGAGACCCAGTACTTC.

V usage is TRBV28 and J usage is TRBJ2-6; 7 positions match TRBD1. The CDR3 runs 16 residues. Germline V gene sequence: CDR1 MDHEN, CDR2 SYDVKM. Unmatched junction bases numbered 5, after V lost 4 bases and J lost 2 bases. CDR3 nucleotide sequence: TGTGCCAGCAGTTCAGAGGGGGCGACTGGGGCCAACGTCCTGACTTTC. As protein: CASSSEGATGANVLTF.

The V call is TRBV7-9, the J call TRBJ2-1; 10 bases align to TRBD2. The CDR3 runs 13 residues. Losses at the gene ends were 8 bases for V and 5 bases for J; bases not matched to a gene: 3. CDR1 SEHNR and CDR2 FQNEAQ come from the germline V gene (reference sequence). The CDR3 nucleotides are TGTGCCAGCCAGCGGGGGGGTAACAATGAGCAGTTCTTC. This codes for CASQRGGNNEQFF.

The J gene is TRBJ1-2, the V gene TRBV5-6; 8 nucleotides agree with TRBD1. After removal of 4 bases from V and 4 bases from J, the junction contained 9 bases not matched to a gene. Germline loops: CDR1 SGHDT, CDR2 YYEEEE. The CDR3 sequence is 15 residues long. In DNA form, the CDR3 reads TGTGCCAGCAGCCCCGGGGACAGGAGGAGCTATGGCTACACCTTC. Its translation is CASSPGDRRSYGYTF.

This clonotype showed up just a few times. This chain joins TRBV24-1 and TRBJ2-5; D tentatively fits TRBD1 or TRBD2 (6 bases each). V lost 3 bases and J lost 2, with 12 bases in between. The CDR3 totals 15 residues. The germline V gene encodes CDR1 KGHDR and CDR2 SFDVKD. This CDR3 reads CATSDPGAGQETQYF. In DNA, the CDR3 is TGTGCCACCAGTGATCCGGGGGCGGGTCAAGAGACCCAGTACTTC.